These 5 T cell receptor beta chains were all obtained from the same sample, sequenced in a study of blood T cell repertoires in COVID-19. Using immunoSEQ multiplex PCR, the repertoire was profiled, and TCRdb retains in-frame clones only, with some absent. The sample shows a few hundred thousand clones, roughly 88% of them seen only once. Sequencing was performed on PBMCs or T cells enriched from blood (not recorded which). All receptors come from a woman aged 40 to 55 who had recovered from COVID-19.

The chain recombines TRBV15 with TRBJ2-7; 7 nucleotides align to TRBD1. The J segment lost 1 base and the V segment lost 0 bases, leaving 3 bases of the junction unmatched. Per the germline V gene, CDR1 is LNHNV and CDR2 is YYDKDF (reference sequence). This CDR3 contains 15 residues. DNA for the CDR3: TGTGCCACCAGCAGAGATAGGGGGCAGTCCTACGAGCAGTACTTC. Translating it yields CATSRDRGQSYEQYF.

Here the CDR3 DNA reads TGTGCCAGCAGCTTAGACCCATTTAACACCGGGGAGCTGTTTTTT. Translated: CASSLDPFNTGELFF. The chain couples TRBV11-3 to TRBJ2-2; D uncertain. The CDR3 totals 15 residues. The V end lost 0 bases, the J end lost 2 bases, and 7 bases lay between the germline ends. From germline, CDR1 is SGHNT and CDR2 YENEEA.

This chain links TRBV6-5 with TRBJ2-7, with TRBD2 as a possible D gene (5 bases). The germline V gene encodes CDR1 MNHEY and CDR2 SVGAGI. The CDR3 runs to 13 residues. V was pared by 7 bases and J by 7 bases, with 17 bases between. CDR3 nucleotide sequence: TGTGCCAGCAAAGGACCCCCCACGGGGGAGCAGTACTTC. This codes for CASKGPPTGEQYF.

The CDR3 protein is CSASRDRGTFWVQPQHF. CDR3 bases: TGCAGTGCCAGTCGGGACAGGGGGACCTTTTGGGTCCAGCCCCAGCATTTT. The gene calls are TRBV20-1 and TRBJ1-5, with TRBD1 matching 11 bases. This CDR3 is built from 17 residues. Trimming took 6 bases from V and 7 from J; bases not matched to a gene: 17. Germline V gives CDR1 DFQATT, CDR2 SNEGSKA (reference sequence).

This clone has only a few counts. The CDR3 spells CASSLLYGGTEAFF. CDR3 DNA: TGTGCCAGCAGTCTACTCTACGGGGGCACTGAAGCTTTCTTT. The chain joins TRBV6-5 to TRBJ1-1; D might be TRBD1 (5 bases). The CDR3 is 14 residues long. Germline V gives CDR1 MNHEY, CDR2 SVGAGI. Deletions cut 5 bases from V and 4 bases from J, with 14 bases between.